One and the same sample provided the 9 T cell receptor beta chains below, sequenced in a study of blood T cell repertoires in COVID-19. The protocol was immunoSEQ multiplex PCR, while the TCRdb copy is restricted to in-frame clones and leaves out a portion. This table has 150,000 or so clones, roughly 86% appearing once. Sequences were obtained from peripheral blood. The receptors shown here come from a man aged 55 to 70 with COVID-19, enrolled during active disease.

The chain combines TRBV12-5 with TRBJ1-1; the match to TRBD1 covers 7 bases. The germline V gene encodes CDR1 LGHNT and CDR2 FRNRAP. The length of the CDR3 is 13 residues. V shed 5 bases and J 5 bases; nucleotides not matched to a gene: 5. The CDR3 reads CASGLGGVTEAFF. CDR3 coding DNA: TGTGCTAGTGGTCTAGGGGGCGTGACTGAAGCTTTCTTT.

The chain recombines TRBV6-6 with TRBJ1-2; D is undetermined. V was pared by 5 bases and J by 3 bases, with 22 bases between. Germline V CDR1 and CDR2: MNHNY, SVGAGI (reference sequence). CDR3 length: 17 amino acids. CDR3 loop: CASSPQLTQRYDYGYTF. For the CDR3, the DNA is TGTGCCAGCAGTCCCCAACTAACCCAGCGTTATGACTATGGCTACACCTTC.

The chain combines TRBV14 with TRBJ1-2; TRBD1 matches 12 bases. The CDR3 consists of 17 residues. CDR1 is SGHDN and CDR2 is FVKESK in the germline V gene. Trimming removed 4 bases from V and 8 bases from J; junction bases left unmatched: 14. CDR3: CASSPGTGGFLVGGYTF. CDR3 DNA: TGTGCCAGCAGCCCAGGGACAGGGGGCTTCCTCGTGGGAGGCTACACCTTC. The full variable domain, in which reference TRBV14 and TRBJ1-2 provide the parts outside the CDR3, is EAGVTQFPSHSVIEKGQTVTLRCDPISGHDNLYWYRRVMGKEIKFLLHFVKESKQDESGMPNNRFLAERTGGTYSTLKVQPAELEDSGVYFCASSPGTGGFLVGGYTFGSGTRLTVV.

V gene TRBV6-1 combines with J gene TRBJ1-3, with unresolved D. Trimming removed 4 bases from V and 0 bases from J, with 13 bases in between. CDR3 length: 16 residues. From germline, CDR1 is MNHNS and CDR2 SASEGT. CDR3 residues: CASSATSDYSGNTIYF. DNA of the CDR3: TGTGCCAGCAGTGCCACCAGCGATTACTCTGGAAACACCATATATTTT.

CDR3 loop: CASYLDRNTEAFF. The CDR3 DNA follows: TGTGCCAGCTATCTCGACAGAAACACTGAAGCTTTCTTT. This chain joins TRBV18 and TRBJ1-1; TRBD1 might be the D (5 bases). Per germline, CDR1 KGHSH and CDR2 LQKENI. V lost 7 bases and J lost 2, with 11 bases in between. CDR3 length equals 13 residues. The full variable domain, in which reference TRBV18 and TRBJ1-1 provide the parts outside the CDR3, is NAGVMQNPRHLVRRRGQEARLRCSPMKGHSHVYWYRQLPEEGLKFMVYLQKENIIDESGMPKERFSAEFPKEGPSILRIQQVVRGDSAAYFCASYLDRNTEAFFGQGTRLTVV.

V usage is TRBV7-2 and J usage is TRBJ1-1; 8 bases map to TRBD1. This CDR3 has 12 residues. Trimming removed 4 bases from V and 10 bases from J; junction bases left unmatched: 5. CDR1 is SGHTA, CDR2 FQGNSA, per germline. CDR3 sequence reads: CASSSQGAGAFF. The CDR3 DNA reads TGTGCCAGCAGCTCTCAGGGGGCAGGAGCTTTCTTT. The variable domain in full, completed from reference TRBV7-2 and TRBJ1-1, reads GAGVSQSPSNKVTEKGKDVELRCDPISGHTALYWYRQSLGQGLEFLIYFQGNSAPDKSGLPSDRFSAERTGGSVSTLTIQRTQQEDSAVYLCASSSQGAGAFFGQGTRLTVV.

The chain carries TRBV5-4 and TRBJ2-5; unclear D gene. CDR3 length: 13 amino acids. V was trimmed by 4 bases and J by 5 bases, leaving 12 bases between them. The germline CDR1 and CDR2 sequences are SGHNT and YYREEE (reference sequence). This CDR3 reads CASSPDPRETQYF. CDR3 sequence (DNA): TGTGCCAGCAGCCCGGATCCCAGGGAGACCCAGTACTTC.

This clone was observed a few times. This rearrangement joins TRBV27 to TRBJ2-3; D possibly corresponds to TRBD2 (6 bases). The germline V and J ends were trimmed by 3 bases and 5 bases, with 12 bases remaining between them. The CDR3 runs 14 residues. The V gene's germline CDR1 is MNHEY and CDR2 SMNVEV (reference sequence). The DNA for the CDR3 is TGTGCCAGCAGTTTCCCGGGGGTAGGAGATACGCAGTATTTT. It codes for CASSFPGVGDTQYF.

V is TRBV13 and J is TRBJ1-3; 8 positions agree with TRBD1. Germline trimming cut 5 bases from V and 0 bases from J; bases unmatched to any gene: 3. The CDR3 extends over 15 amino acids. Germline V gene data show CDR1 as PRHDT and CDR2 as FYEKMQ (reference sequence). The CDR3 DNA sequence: TGTGCCAGCAGCAACAGGGGGAGCTCTGGAAACACCATATATTTT. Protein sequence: CASSNRGSSGNTIYF.